This TCR beta chain was captured in a study of blood T cells in healthy people across ages. General study points: Long-lived donors carried more naive CD4+ cells and greater diversity than aged donors. With unsorted PBMCs, a conclusive comparison of naive versus antigen-experienced cells was not possible.

Together with a sample-barcoded 5' primer, a J-beta primer mix was included in a second PCR lasting about 6 to 11 cycles. In TCRdb, the 5' RACE reads were re-called with MiXCR into one record per CDR3 protein. The sample records some 760,000 distinct CDR3 sequences, roughly 25% being singletons. This clonotype was detected a few times. Antigen specificity is unknown. In addition, the sample was reused for a study of T cells of mothers and their children.

The clonotype comes from a boy aged 10-17 years in good health. Material: blood.

The chain's CDR3 is CASSEGRGGETQYF. The CDR3 DNA follows: TGTGCCAGCAGTGAAGGTCGGGGGGGAGAGACCCAGTACTTC. J is TRBJ2-5 and V is TRBV6-1, with TRBD2 matching 8 bases. Germline CDR1 and CDR2: MNHNS and SASEGT. This CDR3 region has 14 residues. Trimming removed 1 base from V and 4 bases from J; junction bases left unmatched: 2.